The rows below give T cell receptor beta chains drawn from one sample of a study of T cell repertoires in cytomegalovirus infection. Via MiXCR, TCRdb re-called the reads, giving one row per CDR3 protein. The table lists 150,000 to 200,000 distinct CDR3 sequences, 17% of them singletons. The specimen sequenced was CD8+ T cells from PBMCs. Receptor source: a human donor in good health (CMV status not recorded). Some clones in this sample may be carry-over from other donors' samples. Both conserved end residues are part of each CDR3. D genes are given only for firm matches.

CDR3: CASSLDRAYYNEQFF; V: TRBV11-3; J: TRBJ2-1; D: -
CDR3: CSAREVGTSGEDTQYF; V: TRBV20-1; J: TRBJ2-3; D: TRBD2
CDR3: CASSLPNTNTEAFF; V: TRBV7-6; J: TRBJ1-1; D: -
CDR3: CASSTRQGFIYEQYF; V: TRBV7-6; J: TRBJ2-7; D: TRBD1
CDR3: CASSLEAGRGNEQFF; V: TRBV7-8; J: TRBJ2-1; D: -
CDR3: CASSPRTGGATDTQYF; V: TRBV27; J: TRBJ2-3; D: TRBD1
CDR3: CASSLPRGRDEAFF; V: TRBV7-9; J: TRBJ1-1; D: -
CDR3: CASSQDRGVKYNEQFF; V: TRBV4-2; J: TRBJ2-1; D: -
CDR3: CASSPGQENTEAFF; V: TRBV7-9; J: TRBJ1-1; D: TRBD1
CDR3: CASSAGQGTEAFF; V: TRBV7-6; J: TRBJ1-1; D: TRBD1
CDR3: CASSLTSGSIDTQYF; V: TRBV6-2/TRBV6-3; J: TRBJ2-3; D: TRBD2
CDR3: CASAGHGSFETQYF; V: TRBV11-2; J: TRBJ2-5; D: -
CDR3: CASSYSEGSPLHF; V: TRBV6-6; J: TRBJ1-6; D: -
CDR3: CASSPVGQEINGYTF; V: TRBV7-8; J: TRBJ1-2; D: -
CDR3: CASSPDRLLSYEQYF; V: TRBV6-2/TRBV6-3; J: TRBJ2-7; D: TRBD1
CDR3: CASSWDRNLLVDTIYF; V: TRBV7-2; J: TRBJ1-3; D: TRBD1
CDR3: CASSLGGGAVYLF; V: TRBV7-3; J: TRBJ2-1; D: TRBD2
CDR3: CASSRFPAGGPVWQETQYF; V: TRBV6-6; J: TRBJ2-5; D: TRBD2
CDR3: CASSQLAPAGELFF; V: TRBV7-2; J: TRBJ2-2; D: TRBD2